This T cell receptor beta chain appears in the sequencing data of a study of cytotoxic CD8 clonotypes in ibrutinib-treated CLL. Looking at the study overall: The subjects consisted of roughly twelve relapsed/refractory and roughly 14 treatment-naive individuals, with around 17 IGHV unmutated.

TCRdb's copy holds only in-frame clones and misses some; the assay was immunoSEQ multiplex PCR. The sample has 6,200 or so clones, 60% to 75% seen once. The germline CDR1 and CDR2 sequences are SEHNR and FQNEAQ (reference sequence). With 5 bases removed from V and 2 bases from J, the gap between germline ends came to 10 bases. The CDR3 runs 13 residues. The TCR was taken from a human donor with chronic lymphocytic leukemia. The material was PBMCs, obtained before ibrutinib treatment. V gene TRBV7-9 combines with J gene TRBJ2-7, with D possibly TRBD2 on 6 matching bases. CDR3: CASSGRETYEQYF. CDR3 nucleotide sequence: TGTGCCAGCAGCGGCCGGGAGACCTACGAGCAGTACTTC.